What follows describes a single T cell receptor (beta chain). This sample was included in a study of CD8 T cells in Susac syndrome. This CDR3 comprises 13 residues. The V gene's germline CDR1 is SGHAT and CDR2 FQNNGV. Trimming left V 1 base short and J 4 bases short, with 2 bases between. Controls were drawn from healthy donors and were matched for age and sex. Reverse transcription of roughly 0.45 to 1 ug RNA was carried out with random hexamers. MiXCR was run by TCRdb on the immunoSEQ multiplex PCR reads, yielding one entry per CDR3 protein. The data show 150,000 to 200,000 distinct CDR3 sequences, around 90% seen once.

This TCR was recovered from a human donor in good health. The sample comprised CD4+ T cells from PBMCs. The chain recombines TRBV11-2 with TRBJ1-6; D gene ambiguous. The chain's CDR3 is CASSLAYNSPLHF. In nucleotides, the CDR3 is TGTGCCAGCAGCTTAGCGTATAATTCACCCCTCCACTTT. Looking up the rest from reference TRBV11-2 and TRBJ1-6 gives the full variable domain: EAGVAQSPRYKIIEKRQSVAFWCNPISGHATLYWYQQILGQGPKLLIQFQNNGVVDDSQLPKDRFSAERLKGVDSTLKIQPAKLEDSAVYLCASSLAYNSPLHFGNGTRLTVT.